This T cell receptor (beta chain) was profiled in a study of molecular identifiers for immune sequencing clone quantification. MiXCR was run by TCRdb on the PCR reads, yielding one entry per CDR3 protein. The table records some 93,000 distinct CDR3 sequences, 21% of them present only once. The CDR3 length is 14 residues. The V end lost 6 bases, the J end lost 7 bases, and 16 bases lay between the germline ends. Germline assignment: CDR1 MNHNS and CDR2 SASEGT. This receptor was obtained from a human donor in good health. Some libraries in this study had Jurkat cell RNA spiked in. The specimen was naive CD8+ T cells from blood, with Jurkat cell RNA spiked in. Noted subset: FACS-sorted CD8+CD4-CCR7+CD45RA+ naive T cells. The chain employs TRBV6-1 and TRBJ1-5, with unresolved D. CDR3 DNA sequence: TGTGCCAGCAGCGCCAAGGGTGGCGGGCAGCCCCAGCATTTT. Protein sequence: CASSAKGGGQPQHF.